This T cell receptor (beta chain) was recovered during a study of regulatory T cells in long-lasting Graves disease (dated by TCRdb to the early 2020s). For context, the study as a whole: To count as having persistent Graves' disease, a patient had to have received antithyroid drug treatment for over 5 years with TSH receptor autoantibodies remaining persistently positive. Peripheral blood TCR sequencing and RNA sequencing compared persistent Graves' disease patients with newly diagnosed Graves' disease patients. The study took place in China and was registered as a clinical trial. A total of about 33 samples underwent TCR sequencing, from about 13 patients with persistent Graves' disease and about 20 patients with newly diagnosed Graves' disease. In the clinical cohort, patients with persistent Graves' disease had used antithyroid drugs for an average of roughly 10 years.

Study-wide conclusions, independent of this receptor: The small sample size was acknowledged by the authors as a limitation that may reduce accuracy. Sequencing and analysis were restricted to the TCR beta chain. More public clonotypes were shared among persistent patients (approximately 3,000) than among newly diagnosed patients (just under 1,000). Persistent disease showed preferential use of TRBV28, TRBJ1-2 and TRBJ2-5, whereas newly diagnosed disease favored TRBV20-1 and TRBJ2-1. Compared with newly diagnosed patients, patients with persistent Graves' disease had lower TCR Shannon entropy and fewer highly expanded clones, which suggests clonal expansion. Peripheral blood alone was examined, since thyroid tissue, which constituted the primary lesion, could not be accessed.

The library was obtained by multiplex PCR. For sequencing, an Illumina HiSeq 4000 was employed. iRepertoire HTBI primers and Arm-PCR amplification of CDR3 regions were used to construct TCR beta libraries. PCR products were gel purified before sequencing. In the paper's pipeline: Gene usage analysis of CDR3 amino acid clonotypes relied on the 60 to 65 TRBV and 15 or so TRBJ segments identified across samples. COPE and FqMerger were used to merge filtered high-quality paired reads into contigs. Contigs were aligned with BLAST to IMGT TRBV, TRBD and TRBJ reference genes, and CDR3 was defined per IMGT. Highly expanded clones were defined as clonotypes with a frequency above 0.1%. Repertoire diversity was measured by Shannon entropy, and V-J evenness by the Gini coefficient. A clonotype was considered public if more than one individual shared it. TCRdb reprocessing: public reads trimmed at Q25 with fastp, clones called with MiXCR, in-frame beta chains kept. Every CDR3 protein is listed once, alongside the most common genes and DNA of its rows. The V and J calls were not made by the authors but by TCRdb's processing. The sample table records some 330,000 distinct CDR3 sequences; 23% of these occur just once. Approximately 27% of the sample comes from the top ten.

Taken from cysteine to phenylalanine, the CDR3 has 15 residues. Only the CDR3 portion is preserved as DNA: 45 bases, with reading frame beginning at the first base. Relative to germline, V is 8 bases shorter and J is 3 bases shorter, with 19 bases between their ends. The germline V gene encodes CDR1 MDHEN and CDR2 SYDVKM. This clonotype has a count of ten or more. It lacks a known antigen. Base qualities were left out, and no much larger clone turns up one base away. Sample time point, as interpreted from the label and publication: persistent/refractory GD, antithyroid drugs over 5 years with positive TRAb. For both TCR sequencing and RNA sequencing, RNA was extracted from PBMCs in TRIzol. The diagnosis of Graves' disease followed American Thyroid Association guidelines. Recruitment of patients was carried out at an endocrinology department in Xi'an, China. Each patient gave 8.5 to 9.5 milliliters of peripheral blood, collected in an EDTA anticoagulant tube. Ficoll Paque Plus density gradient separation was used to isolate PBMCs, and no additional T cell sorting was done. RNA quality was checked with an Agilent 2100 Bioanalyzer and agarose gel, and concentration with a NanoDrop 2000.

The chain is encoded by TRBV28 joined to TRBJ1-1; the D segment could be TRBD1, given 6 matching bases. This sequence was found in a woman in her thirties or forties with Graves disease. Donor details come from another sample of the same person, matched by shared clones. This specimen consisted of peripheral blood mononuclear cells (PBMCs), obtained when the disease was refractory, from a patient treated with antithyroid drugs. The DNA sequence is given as TGTGCCAGCGTGGGAACAGGGAAAGGGGACACTGAAGCTTTCTTT. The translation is CASVGTGKGDTEAFF.